The clone carrying this T cell receptor (beta chain) showed up many times. Time point described: newly diagnosed GD, antithyroid drugs for less than 3 months. Preparation of the TCR library used RNA extracted from PBMCs. This entry is derived from a study of regulatory T cells in long-lasting Graves disease. Building of the TCR beta libraries involved iRepertoire HTBI primers and Arm-PCR of CDR3 regions. Each CDR3 protein is one row after TCRdb ran MiXCR on the multiplex PCR reads. The sample records 400,000 to 500,000 distinct CDR3 sequences, about 16% being singletons. The sample also formed part of further work on T cells in Graves' hyperthyroidism and ophthalmopathy. This second study says: Most clonotypes expanded in thyroid above 0.001 were likewise present in blood.

The TCR was taken from a young woman with Graves disease. Sequenced material: peripheral blood mononuclear cells (PBMCs), taken at new diagnosis, from a patient treated with antithyroid drugs.

In nucleotides, the CDR3 is TGTGCCAGCAGTTTGGGGAGTTCTGACGGGGAGCTGTTTTTT. It yields the protein CASSLGSSDGELFF. V and J are TRBV28 and TRBJ2-2, with TRBD2 as a possible D gene (5 bases). Germline V lookup: CDR1 MDHEN, CDR2 SYDVKM. Trimming cost V 3 bases and J 7 bases, with 12 bases left between them. The CDR3 spans 14 residues.